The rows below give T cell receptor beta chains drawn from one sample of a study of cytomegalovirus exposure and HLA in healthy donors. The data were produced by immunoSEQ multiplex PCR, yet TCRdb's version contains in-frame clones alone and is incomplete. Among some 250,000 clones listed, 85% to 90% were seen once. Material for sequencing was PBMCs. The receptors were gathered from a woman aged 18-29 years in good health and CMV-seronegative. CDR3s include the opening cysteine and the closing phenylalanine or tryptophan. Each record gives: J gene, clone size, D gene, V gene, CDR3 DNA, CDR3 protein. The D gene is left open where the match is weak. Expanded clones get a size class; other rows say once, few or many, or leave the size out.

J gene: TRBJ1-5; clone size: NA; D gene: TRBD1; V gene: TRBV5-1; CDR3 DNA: TGCGCCAGCAGCTTTGGACAGGGGGCAAATCAGCCCCAGCATTTT; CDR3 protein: CASSFGQGANQPQHF
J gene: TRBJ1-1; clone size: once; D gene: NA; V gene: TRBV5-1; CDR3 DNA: TGCGCCAGCAGCTTGGGGACAGTTATGAACACTGAAGCTTTCTTT; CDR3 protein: CASSLGTVMNTEAFF
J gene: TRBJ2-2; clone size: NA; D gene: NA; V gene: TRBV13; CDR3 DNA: TGTGCCAGCAGCCTGACTGGGGGGTACACCGGGGAGCTGTTTTTT; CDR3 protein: CASSLTGGYTGELFF
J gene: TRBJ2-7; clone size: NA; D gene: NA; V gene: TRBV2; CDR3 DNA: TGTGCCAGCAGTGTACTGGGTCCCGCAGAGGCCTACGAGCAGTACTTC; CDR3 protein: CASSVLGPAEAYEQYF
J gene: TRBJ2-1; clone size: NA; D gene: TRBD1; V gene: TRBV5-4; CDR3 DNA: TGTGCCAGCAGCGAGGGACAGAGGAATGAGCAGTTCTTC; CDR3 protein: CASSEGQRNEQFF
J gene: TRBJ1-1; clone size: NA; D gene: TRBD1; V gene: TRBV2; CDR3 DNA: TGTGCCAGCAGTCCCCCCGGGGACAGGGCCGACACTGAAGCTTTCTTT; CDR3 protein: CASSPPGDRADTEAFF
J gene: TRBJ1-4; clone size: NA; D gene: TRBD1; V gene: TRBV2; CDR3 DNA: TGTGCCAGATGCGACAGGGCTAATGAAAAACTGTTTTTT; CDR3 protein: CARCDRANEKLFF
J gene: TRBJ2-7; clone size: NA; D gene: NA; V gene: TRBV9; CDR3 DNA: TGTGCCAGCAGCGAGGGGGACAAGTTTTACGAGCAGTACTTC; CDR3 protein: CASSEGDKFYEQYF
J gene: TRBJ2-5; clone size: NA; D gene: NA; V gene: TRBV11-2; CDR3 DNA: TGTGCCAGCAGCTCCGGACTGAGAGAGACCCAGTACTTC; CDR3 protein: CASSSGLRETQYF
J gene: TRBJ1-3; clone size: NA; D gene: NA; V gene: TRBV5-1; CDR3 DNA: TGCGCCAGCAAGCCCGGGGTTATAGGAAACACCATATATTTT; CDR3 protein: CASKPGVIGNTIYF
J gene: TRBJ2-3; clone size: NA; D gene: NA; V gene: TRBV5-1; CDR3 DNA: TGCGCCAGCAGCTTGCAGGGCCCTAGCACAGATACGCAGTATTTT; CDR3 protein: CASSLQGPSTDTQYF
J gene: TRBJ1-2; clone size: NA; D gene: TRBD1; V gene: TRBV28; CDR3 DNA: TGTGCCAGCAGTTTAGATGGACAGGGGAGCTTCTATGGCTACACCTTC; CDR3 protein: CASSLDGQGSFYGYTF
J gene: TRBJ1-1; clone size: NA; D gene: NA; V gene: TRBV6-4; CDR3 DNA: TGTGCCAGCAGTGACGGGGGGATGAACACTGAAGCTTTCTTT; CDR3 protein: CASSDGGMNTEAFF
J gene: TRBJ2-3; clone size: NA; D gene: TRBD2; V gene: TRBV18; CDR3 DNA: TGTGCCAGCTCACCACTTGGCGGGGGTCGTAGCACAGATACGCAGTATTTT; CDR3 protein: CASSPLGGGRSTDTQYF
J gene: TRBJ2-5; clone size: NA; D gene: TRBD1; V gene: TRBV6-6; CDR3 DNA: TGTGCCAGCAGTCCGCGACAGGGGGTTAAGGAAGAGACCCAGTACTTC; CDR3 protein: CASSPRQGVKEETQYF
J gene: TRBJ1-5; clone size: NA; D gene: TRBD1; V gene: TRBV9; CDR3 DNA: TGTGCCAGAACTAGAGGGGGCGGGAGCAATCAGCCCCAGCATTTT; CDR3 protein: CARTRGGGSNQPQHF
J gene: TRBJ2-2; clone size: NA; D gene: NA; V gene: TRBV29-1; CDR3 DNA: TGCAGCGTTTTTATGGCAGGGATGGTATCAGGCACCGGGGAGCTGTTTTTT; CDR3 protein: CSVFMAGMVSGTGELFF
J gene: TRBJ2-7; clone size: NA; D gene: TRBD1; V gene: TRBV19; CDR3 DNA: TGTGCCAGTAGTATAGGGGGACAGGGGGACTACGAGCAGTACTTC; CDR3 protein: CASSIGGQGDYEQYF
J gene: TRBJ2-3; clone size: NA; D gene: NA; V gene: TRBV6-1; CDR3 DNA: TGTGCCAGCAGTGCCCGACTCACTCCGGGAGATACGCAGTATTTT; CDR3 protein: CASSARLTPGDTQYF
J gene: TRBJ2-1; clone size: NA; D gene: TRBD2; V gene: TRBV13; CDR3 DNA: TGTGCCAGCAGCCTGGGACTAGCGGGGTACAATGAGCAGTTCTTC; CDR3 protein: CASSLGLAGYNEQFF
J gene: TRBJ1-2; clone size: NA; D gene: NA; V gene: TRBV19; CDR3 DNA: TGTGCCAGTAGTATATCCCCTTTGTATGGGCTTGAGCATGGCTACACCTTC; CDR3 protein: CASSISPLYGLEHGYTF
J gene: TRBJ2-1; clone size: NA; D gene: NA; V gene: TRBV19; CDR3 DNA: TGTGCCAGTAGTATGAGGATACCCAATGAGCAGTTCTTC; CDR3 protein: CASSMRIPNEQFF
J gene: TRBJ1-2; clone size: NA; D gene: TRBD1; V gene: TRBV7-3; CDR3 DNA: TGTGCCAGCAGCTTATTAGGCAGTTTTCCCGGGACAGGGCACGGCTACACCTTC; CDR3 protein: CASSLLGSFPGTGHGYTF
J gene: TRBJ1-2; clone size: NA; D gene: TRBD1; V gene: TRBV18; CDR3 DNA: TGTGCCAGCTCTCCCGGGACAGGGGGCTATGGCTACACCTTC; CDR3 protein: CASSPGTGGYGYTF
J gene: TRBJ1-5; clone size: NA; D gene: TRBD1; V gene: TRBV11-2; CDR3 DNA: TGTGCCAGCAGCTTCGGGACAGGGGATCAGCTTCAGCCCCAGCATTTT; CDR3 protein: CASSFGTGDQLQPQHF
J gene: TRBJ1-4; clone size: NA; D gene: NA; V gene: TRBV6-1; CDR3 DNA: TGTGCCAGCAGAAACCGACAGATTACTAATGAAAAACTGTTTTTT; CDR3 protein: CASRNRQITNEKLFF
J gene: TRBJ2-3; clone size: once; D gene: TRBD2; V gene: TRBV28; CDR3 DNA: TGTGCCAGCAGTCCCCTAGCGGGGGGAACAGATACGCAGTATTTT; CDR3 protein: CASSPLAGGTDTQYF
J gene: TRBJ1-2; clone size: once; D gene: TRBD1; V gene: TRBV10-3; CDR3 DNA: TGTGCCATCAGTGAGACAGGGGGCGCGGACTATGGCTACACCTTC; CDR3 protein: CAISETGGADYGYTF
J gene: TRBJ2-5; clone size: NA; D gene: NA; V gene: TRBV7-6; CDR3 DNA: TGTGCCAGCAGCTTAGACAGACATGAAGAGACCCAGTACTTC; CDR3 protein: CASSLDRHEETQYF
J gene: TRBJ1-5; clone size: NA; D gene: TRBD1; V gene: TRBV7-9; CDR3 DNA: TGTGCCAGCAGCTTAGGGGGGCAGGGGGCATCGCCCCAGCATTTT; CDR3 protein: CASSLGGQGASPQHF
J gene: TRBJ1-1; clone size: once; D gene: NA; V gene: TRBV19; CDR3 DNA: TGTGCCAGTAGTACGACCCGGGACACTGAAGCTTTCTTT; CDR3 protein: CASSTTRDTEAFF
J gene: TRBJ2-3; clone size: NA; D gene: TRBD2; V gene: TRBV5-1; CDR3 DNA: TGCGCCACCAGACTAGGACCGGGAGGAGAAATGGTTGATACGCAGTATTTT; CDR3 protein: CATRLGPGGEMVDTQYF
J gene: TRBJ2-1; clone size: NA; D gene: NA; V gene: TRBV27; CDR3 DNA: TGTGCCAGCAGTTTATCTGTGGGGAGCGAGCAGTTCTTC; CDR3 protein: CASSLSVGSEQFF
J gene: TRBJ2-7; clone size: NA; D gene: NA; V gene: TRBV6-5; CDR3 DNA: TGTGCCAGCAGCCCCAGGGGTTTGGGCGAGCAGTACTTC; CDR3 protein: CASSPRGLGEQYF
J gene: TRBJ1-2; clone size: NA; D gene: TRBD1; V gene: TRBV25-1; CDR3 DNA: TGTGCCAGCAGTCCAACCGGGACAGCTGCTAACTATGGCTACACCTTC; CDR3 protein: CASSPTGTAANYGYTF
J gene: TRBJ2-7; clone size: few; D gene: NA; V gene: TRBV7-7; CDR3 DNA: TGTGCTAGCAGCCTCGGACATGGCTACGAGCAGTACTTC; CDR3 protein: CASSLGHGYEQYF
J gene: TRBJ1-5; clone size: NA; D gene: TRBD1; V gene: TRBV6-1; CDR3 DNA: TGTGCCAGCACTACGACAGGGGGTCAGCCCCAGCATTTT; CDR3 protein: CASTTTGGQPQHF
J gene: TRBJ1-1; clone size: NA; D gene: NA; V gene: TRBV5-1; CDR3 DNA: TGCGCCAGCAGCTTGAGGGGAGGTCTAATGGACACTGAAGCTTTCTTT; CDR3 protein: CASSLRGGLMDTEAFF
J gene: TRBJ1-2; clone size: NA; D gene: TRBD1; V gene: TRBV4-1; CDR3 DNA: TGCGCCAGCAGCCTCCAGGGACAGGGGGACTATGGCTACACCTTC; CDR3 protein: CASSLQGQGDYGYTF
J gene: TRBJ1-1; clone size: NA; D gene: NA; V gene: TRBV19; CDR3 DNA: TGTGCCAGTAGTATGTTCGGCGGAACCTTGAACACTGAAGCTTTCTTT; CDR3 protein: CASSMFGGTLNTEAFF
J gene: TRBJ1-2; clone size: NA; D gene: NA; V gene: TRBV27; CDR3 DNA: TGTGCCAGCACCTCACAGGCGCGGGGCTACACCTTC; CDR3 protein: CASTSQARGYTF
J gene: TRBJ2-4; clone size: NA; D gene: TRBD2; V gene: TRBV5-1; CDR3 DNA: TGCGCCAGCAGACGTTCCGGGACTAGCGGGGAGGGGCCGGCCAAAAACATTCAGTACTTC; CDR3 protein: CASRRSGTSGEGPAKNIQYF
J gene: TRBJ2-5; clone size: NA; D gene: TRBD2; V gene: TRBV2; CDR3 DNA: TGTGCCAGCAAAGAAGCGGGGGCCCTTCCCCGAGAGACCCAGTACTTC; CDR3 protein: CASKEAGALPRETQYF